The source of this T cell receptor (beta chain) is a study of T cells expressing NK-cell markers. The wider study: With respect to HCMV, most of the eight sequenced donors were seropositive, and one was seronegative. The study, taken as a whole, reports: There were a handful of donors in whom these clonotypes also led the CD3+CD56-NKG2C+ fraction.

To note about this clonotype: The antigen is undetermined.

UMIs were included in TCR beta cDNA generated by 5'RACE template switching. Reanalyzing the 5' RACE reads, TCRdb keeps one entry per CDR3 protein, without DNA. The table lists over 100,000 distinct CDR3 sequences. CDR3 size: 13 residues. The receptor's source is a woman aged 18-70 years in good health. V and J are TRBV12-3 or TRBV12-4 and TRBJ2-1; the D gene TCRdb calls, TRBD1, cannot be checked with no DNA. Sequenced input: blood T cells: a sorted CD56 or NKG2C T cell subset, CD4+ or CD8+ T cells, or bulk PBMC T cells (not recorded which). The chain's CDR3 is CASRGPATYGQFF.